The 7 T cell receptor beta chains presented below share a single source sample, sequenced in a study of blood T cells in healthy people across ages (dated by TCRdb to between 2014 and 2016). Libraries came from 5' RACE. The sequencing machine was an Illumina HiSeq 2500. The second PCR ran for about 7 to 11 cycles and used a J-beta primer mix along with a sample-barcoded 5' primer. Using fastp trimming at Q25 and MiXCR clonotype assembly, TCRdb reanalyzed the public sequencing data and kept in-frame beta chains. Every distinct CDR3 protein forms one entry, paired with its most common genes and DNA. This sample gives roughly 720,000 distinct CDR3 sequences in total; about 55% of them show up just once. The ten largest clones capture 41% of the sample. Material for sequencing was blood. These receptors originate from an elderly man in good health.

The chain links TRBV29-1 to TRBJ1-1, with D uncertain. Between the trimmed V and J ends, which lost 4 bases and 1 base, there was a span of 10 bases. In germline, CDR1 is SQVTM, CDR2 ANQGSEA. This CDR3 spans 13 amino acids. CDR3 DNA sequence: TGCAGCGTTGGCGGCAGGACGAACACTGAAGCTTTCTTT. This encodes CSVGGRTNTEAFF.

The chain carries TRBV25-1 and TRBJ2-5, with 10 bases that match TRBD1. V lost 8 bases and J lost 5; bases outside the gene matches: 8. Per the germline V gene, CDR1 is MGHDK and CDR2 is SYGVNS. The CDR3 consists of 14 residues. The CDR3: CASRRTGGRETQYF. Here the CDR3 DNA reads TGTGCCAGCCGGAGGACAGGGGGTCGGGAGACCCAGTACTTC.

The V call is TRBV7-2, the J call TRBJ1-4; D uncertain. CDR3 length: 16 residues. The germline CDR1 and CDR2 sequences are SGHTA and FQGNSA. Trimming removed 1 base at V and 8 bases at J, with 17 bases between. CDR3 sequence reads: CASSLDHSPGQEKLFF. The CDR3, as DNA: TGTGCCAGCAGCTTAGATCACAGTCCCGGGCAGGAAAAACTGTTTTTT.

This clonotype has just a few counts. The genes are TRBV11-1 and TRBJ2-7, with TRBD2 identical over 10 bases. The CDR3 extends over 17 amino acids. The germline gives CDR1 SGHAT, CDR2 FQDESV (reference sequence). Losses at the gene ends were 5 bases for V and 3 bases for J; bases not matched to a gene: 13. The CDR3 DNA follows: TGTGCCAGCAGCCGAACTAGCGGGACGGTAGCTTTCTACGAGCAGTACTTC. It translates to CASSRTSGTVAFYEQYF.

A few counts support this clonotype. The chain is built from TRBV3-1 and TRBJ1-1; the D is unclear. CDR1 LGHDT and CDR2 YNNKEL come from the germline V gene (reference sequence). This CDR3 is built from 13 residues. Trimming pared 1 base from V and 9 bases from J, leaving 12 bases between. CDR3 sequence reads: CASSQVGGPKAFF. Written as DNA, the CDR3 is TGTGCCAGCAGCCAAGTAGGAGGACCTAAAGCTTTCTTT.

V and J are TRBV20-1 and TRBJ2-5, with D tentatively TRBD2 (6 bases). The germline V and J ends were trimmed by 7 bases and 9 bases, with 18 bases remaining between them. Germline lookup yields CDR1 DFQATT and CDR2 SNEGSKA (reference sequence). CDR3 length equals 12 residues. The CDR3 sequence: CSGSSWEEAQYF. CDR3 DNA sequence: TGCAGTGGGTCATCATGGGAGGAGGCCCAGTACTTC.

This clonotype was observed a few times. This chain joins TRBV6-5 and TRBJ2-6, with TRBD1 matching 10 bases. CDR3 length: 17 residues. V lost 4 bases to trimming and J lost 4 bases; unmatched junction nucleotides: 7. Germline V CDR1 and CDR2: MNHEY, SVGAGI. The CDR3 DNA follows: TGTGCCAGCAGTTCCGGGACAGGGGTGGTGGGGGCCAACGTCCTGACTTTC. The encoded protein is CASSSGTGVVGANVLTF.